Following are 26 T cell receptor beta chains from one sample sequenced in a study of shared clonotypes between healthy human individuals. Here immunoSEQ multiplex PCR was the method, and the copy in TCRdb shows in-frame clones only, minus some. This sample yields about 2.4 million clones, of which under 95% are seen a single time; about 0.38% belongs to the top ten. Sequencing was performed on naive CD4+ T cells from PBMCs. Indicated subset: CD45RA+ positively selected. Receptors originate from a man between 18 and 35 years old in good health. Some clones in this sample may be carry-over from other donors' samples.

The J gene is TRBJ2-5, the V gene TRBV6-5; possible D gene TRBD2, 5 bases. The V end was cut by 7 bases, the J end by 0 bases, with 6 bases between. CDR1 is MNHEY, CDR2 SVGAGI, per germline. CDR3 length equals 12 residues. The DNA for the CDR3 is TGTGCCAGCACCGGGAACCAAGAGACCCAGTACTTC. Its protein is CASTGNQETQYF.

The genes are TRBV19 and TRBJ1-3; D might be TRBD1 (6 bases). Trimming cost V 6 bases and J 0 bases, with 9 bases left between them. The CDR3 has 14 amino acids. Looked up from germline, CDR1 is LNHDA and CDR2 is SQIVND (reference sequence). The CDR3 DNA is TGTGCCAGTAGCCCACAGGGCTCTGGAAACACCATATATTTT. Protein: CASSPQGSGNTIYF.

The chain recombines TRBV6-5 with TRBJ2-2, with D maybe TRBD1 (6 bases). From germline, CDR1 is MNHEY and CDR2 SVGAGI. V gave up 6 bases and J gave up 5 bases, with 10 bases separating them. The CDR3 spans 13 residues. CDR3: CASRRTGTGELFF. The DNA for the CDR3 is TGTGCCAGCAGGAGAACAGGGACCGGGGAGCTGTTTTTT.

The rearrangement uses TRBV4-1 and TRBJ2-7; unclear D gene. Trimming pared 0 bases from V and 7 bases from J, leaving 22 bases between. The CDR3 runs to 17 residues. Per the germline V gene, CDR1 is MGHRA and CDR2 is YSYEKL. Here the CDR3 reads CASSQDFSRAPPREQYF. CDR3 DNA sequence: TGCGCCAGCAGCCAAGATTTTTCCCGGGCACCACCGAGGGAGCAGTACTTC.

Here the CDR3 DNA reads TGTGCCAGCAGCATCGACCGCACAGATACGCAGTATTTT. It encodes CASSIDRTDTQYF. The chain is built from TRBV7-2 and TRBJ2-3; D not certain. V lost 5 bases, J lost 1 base, and 7 bases lay in between. The germline V gene encodes CDR1 SGHTA and CDR2 FQGNSA. The CDR3 sequence is 13 residues long.

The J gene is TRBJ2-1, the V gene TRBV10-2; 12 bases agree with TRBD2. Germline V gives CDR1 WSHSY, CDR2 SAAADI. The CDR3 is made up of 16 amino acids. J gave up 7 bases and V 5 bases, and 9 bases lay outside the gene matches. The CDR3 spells CASSPTTSGRKNEQFF. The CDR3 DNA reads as TGCGCCAGCAGTCCCACGACTAGCGGGAGAAAGAATGAGCAGTTCTTC.

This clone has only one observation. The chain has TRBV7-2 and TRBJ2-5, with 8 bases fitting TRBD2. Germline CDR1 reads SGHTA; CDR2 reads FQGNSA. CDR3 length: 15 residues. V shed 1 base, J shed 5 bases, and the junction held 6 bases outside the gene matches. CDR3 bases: TGTGCCAGCAGCTTAGGGGGTAGCGGGACTGAGACCCAGTACTTC. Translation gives CASSLGGSGTETQYF.

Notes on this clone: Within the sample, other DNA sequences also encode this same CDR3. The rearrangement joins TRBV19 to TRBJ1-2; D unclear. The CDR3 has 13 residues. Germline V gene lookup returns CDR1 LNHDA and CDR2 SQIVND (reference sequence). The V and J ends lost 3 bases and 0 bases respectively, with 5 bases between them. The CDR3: CASSIGSNYGYTF. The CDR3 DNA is TGTGCCAGTAGTATCGGTTCTAACTATGGCTACACCTTC. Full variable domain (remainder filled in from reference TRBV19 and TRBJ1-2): DGGITQSPKYLFRKEGQNVTLSCEQNLNHDAMYWYRQDPGQGLRLIYYSQIVNDFQKGDIAEGYSVSREKKESFPLTVTSAQKNPTAFYLCASSIGSNYGYTFGSGTRLTVV.

Here the CDR3 DNA reads TGTGCCAGCAGTTCCCCCCCTTCGCGACTAGCGGGCTCGCCTTCCTACGAGCAGTACTTC. Its translation is CASSSPPSRLAGSPSYEQYF. The rearrangement links TRBV28 to TRBJ2-7; 10 bases align to TRBD2. V was pared by 4 bases and J by 1 base, with 19 bases of the junction left unmatched. Germline V gives CDR1 MDHEN, CDR2 SYDVKM. The CDR3 length is 20 residues.

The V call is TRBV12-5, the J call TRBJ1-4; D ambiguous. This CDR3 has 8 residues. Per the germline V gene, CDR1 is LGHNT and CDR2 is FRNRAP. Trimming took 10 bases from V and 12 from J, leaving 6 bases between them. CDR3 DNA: TGTGCTAAAGAGGAACTGTTTTTT. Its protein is CAKEELFF.

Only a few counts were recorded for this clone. CDR3 sequence reads: CAIIGNTEAFF. The CDR3 DNA is TGTGCCATCATCGGGAACACTGAAGCTTTCTTT. The chain combines TRBV10-3 with TRBJ1-1; no definite D call. CDR3 length: 11 residues. The germline V gene has CDR1 ENHRY and CDR2 SYGVKD. Trimming cost V 7 bases and J 1 base, with 4 bases left between them.

The CDR3 loop is CASSFQTGANYGYTF. The CDR3 DNA follows: TGTGCCAGCAGTTTTCAGACGGGAGCTAACTATGGCTACACCTTC. V usage is TRBV5-6 and J usage is TRBJ1-2; D is unresolved. CDR3 length: 15 amino acids. The V and J ends lost 5 bases and 0 bases respectively, with 14 bases between them. Per the germline V gene, CDR1 is SGHDT and CDR2 is YYEEEE.

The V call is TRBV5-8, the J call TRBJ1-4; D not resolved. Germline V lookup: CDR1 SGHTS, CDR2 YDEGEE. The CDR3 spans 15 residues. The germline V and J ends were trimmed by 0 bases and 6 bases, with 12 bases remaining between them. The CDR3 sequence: CASSLGPRTDEKLFF. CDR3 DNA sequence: TGTGCCAGCAGCTTGGGGCCTCGCACGGATGAAAAACTGTTTTTT.

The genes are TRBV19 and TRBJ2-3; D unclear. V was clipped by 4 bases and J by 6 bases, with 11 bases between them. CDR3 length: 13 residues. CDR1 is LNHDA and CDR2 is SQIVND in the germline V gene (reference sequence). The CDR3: CASSTNWPDTQYF. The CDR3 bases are TGTGCCAGTAGTACTAACTGGCCCGATACGCAGTATTTT.

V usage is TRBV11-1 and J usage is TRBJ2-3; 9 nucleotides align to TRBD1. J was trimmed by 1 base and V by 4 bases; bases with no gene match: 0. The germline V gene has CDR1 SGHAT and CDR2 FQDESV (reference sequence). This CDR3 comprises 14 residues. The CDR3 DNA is TGTGCCAGCAGCTGGACAGGGGGCACAGATACGCAGTATTTT. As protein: CASSWTGGTDTQYF.

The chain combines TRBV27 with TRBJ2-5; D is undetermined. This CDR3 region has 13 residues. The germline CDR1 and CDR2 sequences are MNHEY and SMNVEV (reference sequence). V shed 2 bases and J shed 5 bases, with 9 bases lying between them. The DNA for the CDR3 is TGTGCCAGCAGTTTAAGCCCCGGGGAGACCCAGTACTTC. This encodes CASSLSPGETQYF.

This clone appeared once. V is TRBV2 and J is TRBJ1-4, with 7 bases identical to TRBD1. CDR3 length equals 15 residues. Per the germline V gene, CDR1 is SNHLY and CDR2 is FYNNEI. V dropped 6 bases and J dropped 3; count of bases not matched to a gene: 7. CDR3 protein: CASRGSGTANEKLFF. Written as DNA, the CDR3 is TGTGCCAGCAGGGGGTCTGGGACAGCTAATGAAAAACTGTTTTTT.

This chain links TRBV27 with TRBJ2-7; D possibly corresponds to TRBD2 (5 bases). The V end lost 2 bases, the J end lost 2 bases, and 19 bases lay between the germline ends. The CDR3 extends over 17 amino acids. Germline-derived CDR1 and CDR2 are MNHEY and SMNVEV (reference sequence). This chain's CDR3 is CASSLPQGSGNPYEQYF. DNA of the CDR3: TGTGCCAGCAGTTTACCCCAAGGGAGCGGAAATCCCTACGAGCAGTACTTC.

The CDR3 DNA sequence: TGTGCCATCAGCGCGACTAGCGGGAATAGGGATGAGCAGTTCTTC. This sequence encodes CAISATSGNRDEQFF. J is TRBJ2-1 and V is TRBV10-3; 11 nucleotides align to TRBD2. The length of the CDR3 is 15 residues. V gave up 6 bases and J gave up 8 bases; unmatched junction bases: 9. The germline V gene has CDR1 ENHRY and CDR2 SYGVKD.

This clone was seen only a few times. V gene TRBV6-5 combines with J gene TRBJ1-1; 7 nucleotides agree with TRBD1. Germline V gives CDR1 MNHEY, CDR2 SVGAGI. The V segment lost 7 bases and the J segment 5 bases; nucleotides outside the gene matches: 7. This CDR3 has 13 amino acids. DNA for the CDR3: TGTGCCAGCAACCCGACAGGGAGAACTGAAGCTTTCTTT. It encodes CASNPTGRTEAFF.

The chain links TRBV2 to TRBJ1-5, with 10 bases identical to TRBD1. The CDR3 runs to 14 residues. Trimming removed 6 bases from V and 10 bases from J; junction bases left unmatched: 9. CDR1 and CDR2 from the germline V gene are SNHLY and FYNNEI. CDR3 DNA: TGTGCCAGCAGGGGGGGACAGGGGAGGGAACCCCAGCATTTT. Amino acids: CASRGGQGREPQHF.

Written as DNA, the CDR3 is TGTGCCAGCAGCGTATTGGTAATGGGTGGAGCCGGGGAGCTGTTTTTT. Protein: CASSVLVMGGAGELFF. This rearrangement joins TRBV9 to TRBJ2-2; D unresolved. The CDR3 covers 16 residues. Germline loops: CDR1 SGDLS, CDR2 YYNGEE. Trimming pared 1 base from V and 6 bases from J, leaving 16 bases between. The whole variable domain, filled in from reference TRBV9 and TRBJ2-2, reads DSGVTQTPKHLITATGQRVTLRCSPRSGDLSVYWYQQSLDQGLQFLIQYYNGEERAKGNILERFSAQQFPDLHSELNLSSLELGDSALYFCASSVLVMGGAGELFFGEGSRLTVL.

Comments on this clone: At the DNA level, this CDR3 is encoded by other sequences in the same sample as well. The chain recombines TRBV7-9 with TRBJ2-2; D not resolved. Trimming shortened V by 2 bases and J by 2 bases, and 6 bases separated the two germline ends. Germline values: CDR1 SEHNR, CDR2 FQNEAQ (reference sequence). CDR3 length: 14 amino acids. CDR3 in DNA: TGTGCCAGCAGCTTAATCCTAAACACCGGGGAGCTGTTTTTT. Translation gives CASSLILNTGELFF.

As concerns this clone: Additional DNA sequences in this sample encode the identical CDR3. The CDR3 here is CASSPQGNGYTF. DNA of the CDR3: TGTGCCAGCTCACCTCAGGGGAATGGCTACACCTTC. The gene calls are TRBV18 and TRBJ1-2, with D tentatively TRBD1 (6 bases). The V gene lost 3 bases and the J gene lost 6 bases, with 8 bases spanning the gap. The CDR3 loop spans 12 amino acids. Germline-derived CDR1 and CDR2 are KGHSH and LQKENI.

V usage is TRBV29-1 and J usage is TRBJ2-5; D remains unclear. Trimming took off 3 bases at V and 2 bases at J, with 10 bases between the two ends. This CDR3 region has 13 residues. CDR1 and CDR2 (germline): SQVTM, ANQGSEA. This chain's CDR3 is CSVDTTVQETQYF. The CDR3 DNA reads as TGCAGCGTTGATACCACAGTACAAGAGACCCAGTACTTC.

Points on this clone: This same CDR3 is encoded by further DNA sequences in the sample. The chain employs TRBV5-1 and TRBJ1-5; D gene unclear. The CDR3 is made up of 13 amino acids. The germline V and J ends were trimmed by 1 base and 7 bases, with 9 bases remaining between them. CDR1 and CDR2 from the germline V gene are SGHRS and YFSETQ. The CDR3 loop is CASSLYGGQPQHF. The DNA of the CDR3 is TGCGCCAGCAGCTTGTATGGCGGACAGCCCCAGCATTTT. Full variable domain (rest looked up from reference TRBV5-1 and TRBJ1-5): KAGVTQTPRYLIKTRGQQVTLSCSPISGHRSVSWYQQTPGQGLQFLFEYFSETQRNKGNFPGRFSGRQFSNSRSEMNVSTLELGDSALYLCASSLYGGQPQHFGDGTRLSIL.